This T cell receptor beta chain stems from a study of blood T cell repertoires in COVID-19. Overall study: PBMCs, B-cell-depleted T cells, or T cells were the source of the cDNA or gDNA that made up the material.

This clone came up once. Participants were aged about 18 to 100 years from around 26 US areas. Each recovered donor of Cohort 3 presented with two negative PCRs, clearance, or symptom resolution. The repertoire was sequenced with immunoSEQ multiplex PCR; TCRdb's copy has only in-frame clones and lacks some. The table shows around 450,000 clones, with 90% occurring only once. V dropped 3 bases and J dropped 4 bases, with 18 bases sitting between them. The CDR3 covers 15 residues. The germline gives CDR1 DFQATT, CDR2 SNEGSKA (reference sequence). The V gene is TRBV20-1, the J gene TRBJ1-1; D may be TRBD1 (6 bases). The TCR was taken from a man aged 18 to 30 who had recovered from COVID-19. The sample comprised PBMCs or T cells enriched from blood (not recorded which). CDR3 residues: CSASGTTGRVTEAFF. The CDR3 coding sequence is TGCAGTGCTAGTGGGACGACAGGACGCGTCACTGAAGCTTTCTTT.